The T cell receptor (beta chain) under discussion was sequenced for a study of shared clonotypes between healthy human individuals (dated by TCRdb to 2018 to 2021). Context from the whole study: The cohort included a few men and a couple of women between 18 and 49 years of age. For each donor, CD4 naive and CD4 memory were each run on three plates, CD8 naive on two plates, and CD8 memory on one plate. To increase sequencing depth and limit assay-specific biases, different laboratories used diverse techniques to prepare libraries and sequence TCR repertoires. Blood TCR repertoires of about 5 healthy adults were deeply sequenced to estimate repertoire size and the extent of clonotype sharing between individuals. Each donor's leukapheresis produced roughly between about 0.9 and 9.5 billion PBMCs. The paper's findings and limits, for the study overall: Pairwise subsampling indicated that sequencing depth was expected to affect the degree of clonotype sharing among donors. Even with the large sequencing depth, rarefaction of the sorted-subset datasets indicated that sequencing was incomplete. Because the study included a small number of donors, the genetic and exposure-history diversity represented was limited. Naive subsets generally had larger estimated clonotype richness than memory subsets. Across a handful of donors, approximately 5% of naive CD4, roughly 3.4% of naive CD8, 2.3% of memory CD4, and under 0.45% of memory CD8 clonotypes were shared. Clonotypes shared by all four sorted-subset donors showed higher generation probabilities than non-shared clonotypes. Sampling was restricted to blood, and TCR repertoires in tissue are likely to differ from TCR repertoires in blood.

In this sample, this clone turned up a few times. Its antigen has not been determined. It has no much larger one-base neighbor in the sample; base qualities were not kept. Healthy HIV-negative adults with no recently reported acute infections or vaccinations were included as donors. Every donor was a Caucasian adult living in Nashville, Tennessee, USA. CD4+ T cells were enriched by magnetic negative selection; naive cells were then positively selected on CD45RA, and the negative fraction formed the memory subset. After blood collection by leukapheresis, PBMCs were isolated using Ficoll-Histopaque density gradient centrifugation and then cryopreserved in the vapor phase of liquid nitrogen. Purity and quantity of every magnetically sorted T cell population were checked by analytical flow cytometry. From each sorted fraction, genomic DNA was isolated and quantified by UV absorbance on a Nanodrop 2000c.

Trimming costs V 1 base and J 1 base, and their ends lie 4 bases apart. There are 12 amino acids in the CDR3, from cysteine to phenylalanine inclusive. Kept here is only the CDR3 DNA, which spans 36 bases and is read in frame from base 1. In the germline V gene, CDR1 corresponds to SQVTM and CDR2 to ANQGSEA. Using the deep immunoSEQ assay, TCR CDR3 regions were amplified from genomic DNA by multiplex PCR. Extracted genomic DNA from each cell subset was distributed evenly across all wells of several immunoSEQ 96-well plates, and each plate was treated as a replicate. For sorted subsets, each replicate PCR was loaded with about 0.2 ug genomic DNA, equivalent to some 27,000 T cell genomes. Purified libraries were quantified with a Qubit 3.0 fluorometer, sized on a Bioanalyzer 2100, and re-quantified with the KAPA Library Quantification kit. A separate single-read 150-cycle Illumina NextSeq 550 flow cell was used to sequence each immunoSEQ 96-well plate. Turning to the authors' computational methods: The immunoSEQ output contained only junctional sequences without quality scores, so filtering could not match that applied to full-length reads. Sequences were annotated with PyIR, a Python wrapper for IgBLAST v1.9, and V/J genes and CDR3 were assigned using IMGT germline references. Reads were removed for weak V/J assignments (E-value above 1e-6), missing CDR3, stop codons, out-of-frame junctions, or ambiguous translated residues. V3J clonotypes were defined by identical inferred V gene, J gene, and CDR3 amino acid sequence. Percentage overlap between repertoires was computed as shared unique clonotypes divided by the size of the smaller repertoire. Three approaches were used to assess repertoire richness: RTK rarefaction, the Chao1 estimator, and Recon v2.1 estimates of unobserved clonotypes. Generation probabilities for all TCRbeta clonotypes obtained by the gDNA method from a handful of donors were computed using OLGA. TCRdb mirrors the immuneACCESS table, restricted to in-frame sequences. Some clones are absent from its copies; in checked studies, under half trace to an unresolved V gene, and the reason for the others is unknown. The V and J calls and clone size come from that table; D and trimming were worked out from the DNA. In this sample the table shows some 2,400,000 clones, approximately 96% of which occur a single time. Less than 0.15% of the sample belongs to the ten largest clones.

Material: naive CD4+ T cells sorted from blood. In the paper's terms, the cell subset or site label means: CD45RA+ positively selected. This TCR came from a man between 18 and 35 years old in good health. The chain links TRBV29-1 with TRBJ1-2, with the D gene uncertain. Here is the DNA: TGCAGCGTTGAAGGGCATAACTATGGCTACACCTTC. Translated, this gives CSVEGHNYGYTF.